A single sample is the source of the 13 T cell receptor beta chains below, sequenced in a study of monozygotic twins with inflammatory bowel disease (dated by TCRdb to between 2018 and 2020). Libraries came from 5' RACE. The sequencer listed for this sample is Illumina HiSeq 2500. After reprocessing by TCRdb, each CDR3 protein sequence is one entry, and no DNA is given. The table of this sample itemizes around 450,000 distinct CDR3 sequences. Jointly, the top ten make up about 2.4% of the sample. Sequencing was carried out using blood. The receptors come from a human donor with ulcerative colitis or Crohn's disease, or a healthy co-twin of an affected twin (not recorded which).

V is TRBV12-3 or TRBV12-4 and J is TRBJ1-5; TCRdb's D call, TRBD1, is unchecked because there is no DNA. This CDR3 region has 14 residues. The CDR3 reads CASSLRQGDQPQHF.

The chain is built from TRBV20-1 and TRBJ2-7; lacking DNA, the TRBD2 call made by TCRdb goes unchecked. The CDR3 sequence is 16 residues long. The V gene's germline CDR1 is DFQATT and CDR2 SNEGSKA (reference sequence). CDR3 protein: CSARDAGGASSYEQYF.

The V call is TRBV6-1, the J call TRBJ2-3; there is no DNA to check the TCRdb D call of TRBD1. The germline V gene has CDR1 MNHNS and CDR2 SASEGT. The CDR3 contains 15 residues. The chain's CDR3 is CASMGRGRSTDTQYF.

The rearrangement links TRBV3-1 to TRBJ1-2. This CDR3 region has 11 residues. Germline CDR1 is LGHDT and CDR2 is YNNKEL (reference sequence). The CDR3 here is CASSQARGYTF. The entire variable domain, with the rest obtained from reference TRBV3-1 and TRBJ1-2, is as follows: DTAVSQTPKYLVTQMGNDKSIKCEQNLGHDTMYWYKQDSKKFLKIMFSYNNKELIINETVPNRFSPKSPDKAHLNLHINSLELGDSAVYFCASSQARGYTFGSGTRLTVV.

The chain uses TRBV7-9 and TRBJ2-3; TCRdb picks TRBD2, but there is no DNA to check that call. Germline V gives CDR1 SEHNR, CDR2 FQNEAQ (reference sequence). The length of the CDR3 is 17 residues. The CDR3 loop is CASTRGAGQGPSDTQYF. The full variable domain, its missing parts supplied by reference TRBV7-9 and TRBJ2-3, is DTGVSQNPRHKITKRGQNVTFRCDPISEHNRLYWYRQTLGQGPEFLTYFQNEAQLEKSRLLSDRFSAERPKGSFSTLEIQRTEQGDSAMYLCASTRGAGQGPSDTQYFGPGTRLTVL.

The chain joins TRBV29-1 to TRBJ1-1. The CDR3 has 12 amino acids. The V gene's germline CDR1 is SQVTM and CDR2 ANQGSEA. CDR3 sequence reads: CSVLRENTEAFF.

This chain uses TRBV4-1 with TRBJ1-4; TCRdb's D gene call, TRBD1, goes unchecked for lack of DNA. The CDR3 has 20 amino acids. CDR1 is MGHRA, CDR2 YSYEKL, per germline. The CDR3 region is CALTPGVPVQAHQLVKNCFF.

The CDR3 loop is CASRDGTGSYNEQFF. V gene TRBV6-2 or TRBV6-3 combines with J gene TRBJ2-1; TCRdb reports TRBD1, a call that lacks DNA to check it against. CDR1 MNHEY and CDR2 SVGEGT come from the germline V gene. This CDR3 contains 15 residues.

The chain links TRBV12-3 or TRBV12-4 to TRBJ2-5; checking the TCRdb D call of TRBD1 is not possible without DNA. The CDR3 is made up of 16 amino acids. CDR3 region: CASSLGQGIDGETQYF.

V and J are TRBV5-1 and TRBJ2-2. Germline V gene lookup returns CDR1 SGHRS and CDR2 YFSETQ. The CDR3 has 16 residues. CDR3 sequence reads: CASSLAAGTNTGELFF.

The gene calls are TRBV18 and TRBJ1-2; TCRdb selects TRBD1, and the lack of DNA leaves this call unchecked. CDR1 is KGHSH and CDR2 is LQKENI in the germline V gene. The CDR3 covers 14 residues. The CDR3 spells CASSPLLQGGGYTF. Complete variable domain (other parts from reference TRBV18 and TRBJ1-2): NAGVMQNPRHLVRRRGQEARLRCSPMKGHSHVYWYRQLPEEGLKFMVYLQKENIIDESGMPKERFSAEFPKEGPSILRIQQVVRGDSAAYFCASSPLLQGGGYTFGSGTRLTVV.

V gene TRBV7-2 combines with J gene TRBJ2-1; checking the TCRdb D call of TRBD1 is not possible without DNA. The CDR3 loop spans 13 amino acids. CDR1 is SGHTA and CDR2 is FQGNSA in the germline V gene. CDR3 protein: CASSSGNHNEQFF. The full variable domain, rest sourced from reference TRBV7-2 and TRBJ2-1, is GAGVSQSPSNKVTEKGKDVELRCDPISGHTALYWYRQSLGQGLEFLIYFQGNSAPDKSGLPSDRFSAERTGGSVSTLTIQRTQQEDSAVYLCASSSGNHNEQFFGPGTRLTVL.

V and J are TRBV9 and TRBJ2-3; without DNA, the TCRdb call of TRBD2 cannot be checked. There are 16 residues in the CDR3. CDR1 is SGDLS and CDR2 is YYNGEE in the germline V gene. The CDR3 reads CASSIQTSGGPDTQYF.